The sequence of this TCR beta chain was determined in a study of cytotoxic CD8 clonotypes in ibrutinib-treated CLL. Study as a whole: Response was recorded as partial in some 25 patients and complete in 2; at median about 64 months, 14 remained remitted and approximately twelve had progressed.

Some clones are missing from TCRdb's copy, which holds only in-frame ones; the method was immunoSEQ multiplex PCR. The profile covers fewer than 400,000 clones, with roughly 71% appearing a single time and 6% to 6.5% taken by the ten largest. This CDR3 contains 11 residues. V dropped 3 bases and J dropped 8 bases, with 6 bases sitting between them. CDR1 is SGHNT, CDR2 YYREEE, per germline (reference sequence). General study points: Among the clonotypes, public ones were uncommon and contracted or held stable on treatment. An increase in clonality occurred at ibrutinib response, followed by a return toward baseline at progression.

Details on this clone: Antigen specificity is unknown.

This chain joins TRBV5-4 and TRBJ2-1; D is ambiguous. This sequence was found in a human donor with chronic lymphocytic leukemia. The material was PBMCs, obtained after 36 months of ibrutinib treatment. The CDR3 DNA reads as TGTGCCAGCAGCTCAAACGATGAGCAGTTCTTC. This codes for CASSSNDEQFF.